The 16 T cell receptor beta chains listed next were all sequenced from one sample in a study of persistence of HIV-infected CD4 T cells. Sequencing used immunoSEQ version 4 in survey mode. Only in-frame clones appear in the TCRdb table, and some are missing; sequencing was by immunoSEQ multiplex PCR. This sample yields about 45,000 clones, of which approximately 90% are seen a single time; around 3.2% belongs to the top ten. What these receptors recognize is not known. Anti-CD3/anti-CD28 beads served as a nonspecific positive control stimulus. Responding CD4+ T cells were sorted by upregulation of both CD40 ligand and CD69. Sequenced here: CD4+ T cells sorted from PBMCs after roughly 18-hour stimulation, sampled from a patient who received antiretroviral therapy. The receptors stem from an adult woman with HIV who was CMV-seropositive.

This chain links TRBV25-1 with TRBJ1-4; no firm D call. With 3 bases removed from V and 5 bases from J, the gap between germline ends came to 10 bases. CDR1 and CDR2 (germline): MGHDK, SYGVNS. This CDR3 has 14 amino acids. The CDR3 region has the DNA TGTGCCAGCAGTGATCCCGGCAGCAATGAAAAACTGTTTTTT. It translates to CASSDPGSNEKLFF.

V is TRBV11-2 and J is TRBJ2-3, with D uncertain. Trimming shortened V by 0 bases and J by 0 bases, and 19 bases separated the two germline ends. Per the germline V gene, CDR1 is SGHAT and CDR2 is FQNNGV. This CDR3 region has 19 residues. DNA for the CDR3: TGTGCCAGCAGCTTAGATTGGTCCCTGGGTAACACTAGCACAGATACGCAGTATTTT. This codes for CASSLDWSLGNTSTDTQYF.

CDR3 residues: CASSPTQNTDTQYF. In DNA, the CDR3 is TGTGCCAGCTCACCAACACAGAACACAGATACGCAGTATTTT. The chain joins TRBV18 to TRBJ2-3; no clear D. This CDR3 contains 14 residues. The V end lost 2 bases, the J end lost 2 bases, and 8 bases lay between the germline ends. Germline V gene data show CDR1 as KGHSH and CDR2 as LQKENI. The variable domain in full, completed from reference TRBV18 and TRBJ2-3, reads NAGVMQNPRHLVRRRGQEARLRCSPMKGHSHVYWYRQLPEEGLKFMVYLQKENIIDESGMPKERFSAEFPKEGPSILRIQQVVRGDSAAYFCASSPTQNTDTQYFGPGTRLTVL.

V usage is TRBV7-6 and J usage is TRBJ1-1; TRBD1 matches at 9 bases. There are 13 residues in the CDR3. Unmatched junction bases numbered 3, after V lost 2 bases and J lost 8 bases. Germline loops: CDR1 SGHVS, CDR2 FNYEAQ. CDR3 loop: CASSLRGQGEAFF. The CDR3 region has the DNA TGTGCCAGCAGCTTACGGGGACAGGGAGAAGCTTTCTTT.

This chain uses TRBV6-4 with TRBJ1-6; D might be TRBD1 (6 bases). The ends were cut back, 2 bases at V and 7 bases at J, with 12 bases in the middle. Germline CDR1 is MRHNA and CDR2 is SNTAGT. The CDR3 runs 15 residues. The CDR3: CASSDGGRENSPLHF. CDR3 nucleotide sequence: TGTGCCAGCAGTGACGGGGGCAGGGAGAATTCACCCCTCCACTTT.

A remark on this clone: The same CDR3 can be traced to other DNA sequences in this sample. This chain links TRBV18 with TRBJ1-5; no clear D. The length of the CDR3 is 18 residues. The germline CDR1 and CDR2 sequences are KGHSH and LQKENI. V gave up 2 bases and J gave up 3 bases, with 20 bases separating them. The CDR3 loop is CASSPGFQEFLPNQPQHF. In DNA form, the CDR3 reads TGTGCCAGCTCACCAGGGTTCCAGGAATTCTTACCCAATCAGCCCCAGCATTTT.

The chain couples TRBV28 to TRBJ2-3; 8 bases are shared with TRBD1. This CDR3 is 16 amino acids long. With 5 bases clipped from V and 3 bases from J, the junction kept 10 bases outside the gene matches. CDR1 MDHEN and CDR2 SYDVKM come from the germline V gene. The CDR3 DNA follows: TGTGCCAGCAGTGGACAGGGATTGTTGGGAACAGATACGCAGTATTTT. The encoded protein is CASSGQGLLGTDTQYF. The variable domain in full, completed from reference TRBV28 and TRBJ2-3, reads DVKVTQSSRYLVKRTGEKVFLECVQDMDHENMFWYRQDPGLGLRLIYFSYDVKMKEKGDIPEGYSVSREKKERFSLILESASTNQTSMYLCASSGQGLLGTDTQYFGPGTRLTVL.

V and J are TRBV7-2 and TRBJ2-7; TRBD1 aligns across 8 bases. CDR3 size: 17 residues. V shed 4 bases, J shed 2 bases, and the junction held 13 bases outside the gene matches. CDR1 and CDR2 (germline): SGHTA, FQGNSA. Written as DNA, the CDR3 is TGTGCCAGCAGCTCCCCCGGACAGGGACTTACTCCCTACGAGCAGTACTTC. This translates into CASSSPGQGLTPYEQYF.

This chain uses TRBV18 with TRBJ2-1; no firm D call. V was shortened by 1 base and J by 5 bases, with 3 bases between the two germline ends. The CDR3 consists of 12 residues. Looked up from germline, CDR1 is KGHSH and CDR2 is LQKENI. The CDR3 coding sequence is TGTGCCAGCTCACCACAAAACAATGAGCAGTTCTTC. Its protein is CASSPQNNEQFF. The variable domain in full, with the rest retrieved from reference TRBV18 and TRBJ2-1, is NAGVMQNPRHLVRRRGQEARLRCSPMKGHSHVYWYRQLPEEGLKFMVYLQKENIIDESGMPKERFSAEFPKEGPSILRIQQVVRGDSAAYFCASSPQNNEQFFGPGTRLTVL.

This chain joins TRBV6-1 and TRBJ2-2; D perhaps matches TRBD2 (5 bases). Trimming pared 3 bases from V and 5 bases from J, leaving 10 bases between. CDR1 and CDR2 from the germline V gene are MNHNS and SASEGT. The CDR3 has 14 residues. In DNA, the CDR3 is TGTGCCAGCAGTGAGGAGCGGTCTACCGGGGAGCTGTTTTTT. Its protein is CASSEERSTGELFF.

The rearrangement joins TRBV5-4 to TRBJ2-3; D is perhaps TRBD1 or TRBD2 (5 bases each). CDR1 is SGHNT and CDR2 is YYREEE in the germline V gene (reference sequence). V was cut by 0 bases and J by 2 bases, with 13 bases left in between. This CDR3 comprises 16 residues. The DNA of the CDR3 is TGTGCCAGCAGCTTGGGGAGGTCCAGGGCCACAGATACGCAGTATTTT. Protein sequence: CASSLGRSRATDTQYF.

The chain recombines TRBV12-5 with TRBJ1-2; possibly TRBD1 for D (5 bases). In germline, CDR1 is LGHNT, CDR2 FRNRAP. This CDR3 spans 15 amino acids. V shed 1 base and J shed 3 bases, with 12 bases lying between them. The CDR3: CASGLGQGYYYGYTF. The CDR3 nucleotides are TGTGCTAGTGGTTTGGGCCAGGGTTATTACTATGGCTACACCTTC. The variable domain in full, completed from reference TRBV12-5 and TRBJ1-2, reads DARVTQTPRHKVTEMGQEVTMRCQPILGHNTVFWYRQTMMQGLELLAYFRNRAPLDDSGMPKDRFSAEMPDATLATLKIQPSEPRDSAVYFCASGLGQGYYYGYTFGSGTRLTVV.

V is TRBV5-4 and J is TRBJ2-1; TRBD2 agrees at 12 bases. The CDR3 has 15 residues. The germline gives CDR1 SGHNT, CDR2 YYREEE (reference sequence). The junction had 4 bases not matched to a gene; V was cut back by 4 bases and J by 5 bases. The CDR3 bases are TGTGCCAGCAGCCGACTAGCGGGAGATAACAATGAGCAGTTCTTC. Residues: CASSRLAGDNNEQFF.

The rearrangement uses TRBV7-6 and TRBJ1-5, with D perhaps matching TRBD1 (6 bases). V lost 1 base, J lost 1 base, and 17 bases lay in between. This CDR3 region has 18 residues. The germline V gene has CDR1 SGHVS and CDR2 FNYEAQ. CDR3 nucleotides: TGTGCCAGCAGCTTAGGAGCGGGCAGCCAGGGGAGCAATCAGCCCCAGCATTTT. As protein: CASSLGAGSQGSNQPQHF.

This clone appeared a single time. The chain is built from TRBV5-1 and TRBJ1-2; TRBD1 is a possible D gene (6 bases). The CDR3 has 12 residues. Between the trimmed V and J ends, which lost 4 bases and 9 bases, there was a span of 13 bases. The germline V gene encodes CDR1 SGHRS and CDR2 YFSETQ. CDR3 sequence (DNA): TGCGCCAGCAGCCCACCCACAGGGAGCTACACCTTC. Protein product: CASSPPTGSYTF.

The rearrangement links TRBV4-1 to TRBJ2-1; 8 nucleotides match TRBD2. Germline CDR1 is MGHRA and CDR2 is YSYEKL. The CDR3 is 16 amino acids. J was trimmed by 4 bases and V by 2 bases; bases with no gene match: 7. In DNA form, the CDR3 reads TGCGCCAGCAGCCAAAGTCCCAGCGGGAGTTACAATGAGCAGTTCTTC. Its translation: CASSQSPSGSYNEQFF.